The text below deals with one T cell receptor (beta chain). Its antigen target is currently unknown. One base away there is no much larger clone; base qualities are not given. Spanning cysteine to phenylalanine, the CDR3 consists of 14 amino acids. Just CDR3 DNA is preserved here, 42 bases in frame from base 1. CDR1 and CDR2 were assigned from the germline V gene (reference sequence) as LNHDA and SQIVND. At the junction V is shortened by 6 bases and J by 5 bases, with 16 bases in between. To sequence the TCRbeta CDR3 region, genomic DNA was isolated from the sorted cells. The immunoSEQ Assay was used to sequence the TCRbeta CDR3 regions. Sourced from immuneACCESS, this table was stored by TCRdb with only in-frame sequences that have V and J called. A share of the clones is absent; for the studies checked, an unresolved V gene accounts for under half, and the remainder has no known explanation. This sample holds some 57,000 clones; just under 90% were observed only once. Clones ranked in the top ten supply 5% to 6% of the sample.

The entry originates in a study of OX40 agonist ivuxolimab in advanced cancers. Regarding the study in general: Ivuxolimab, which targeted the costimulatory receptor OX40 (CD134), was an agonistic, fully human IgG2 monoclonal antibody. Intravenous ivuxolimab was administered to patients every 2 weeks at six dose levels: 0.01, 0.1, 0.3, 1.5, 3 and 10 mg/kg. Of the roughly 52 dose-escalation patients, hepatocellular carcinoma was present in approximately 20, melanoma in roughly 15, renal cell carcinoma in 9 and head and neck cancer in 9. In the dose-escalation cohort, around four fifths of patients were male, and the mean age was approximately 60 years, with a range of 23 to 79. Patients were allowed to have had prior anti-PD-1, anti-PD-L1 or anti-CTLA-4 therapy, and less than 45% of the dose-escalation patients had previously received checkpoint inhibitors. Partial responses occurred in three dose-escalation patients, of whom one had hepatocellular carcinoma and two had cutaneous melanoma. The purpose of peripheral TCRbeta sequencing was to test whether ivuxolimab changed TCR sequence diversity and led to clonal T-cell expansion. The paper describes the monotherapy dose-escalation part (N ≈ 51 patients) of the phase I trial of ivuxolimab.

The paper as a whole reports these results and caveats: The antigen specificity of the clonally expanded peripheral T cells was not determined. After ivuxolimab, expanded clones were on average more numerous among CD8+ T cells than among CD4+ T cells. Low levels of normalized T-cell clonal expansion were also seen in some patients who did not respond. In partial responders in the 0.1-3.0 mg/kg groups, normalized peripheral clonal expansion was found to be among the lowest, especially among CD8+ T cells. At doses from 0.1 to 3.0 mg/kg, clonal expansion was seen in both CD4+ and CD8+ blood T cells between baseline and week 6.

The trial excluded patients who had a history of autoimmune disease or who were on systemic immunosuppression. Peripheral blood for TCR sequencing was collected from all dose cohorts at baseline, on cycle 4 day 1, and on cycle 7 day 1. Samples were obtained from an open-label, multicenter, first-in-human phase I dose-escalation trial of ivuxolimab. Adults with locally advanced or metastatic melanoma, renal cell carcinoma, hepatocellular carcinoma or head and neck squamous cell carcinoma were enrolled in the trial. Before TCR sequencing, CD4+ and CD8+ T cells were separately sorted from peripheral blood.

The clonotype comes from an adult with an advanced solid tumor such as melanoma, head and neck, liver or kidney cancer. The rearranged segments are TRBV19 and TRBJ2-5; the D gene cannot be resolved reliably. Here the sequenced sample was CD4+ or CD8+ T cells sorted from blood, taken in a trial of the OX40 agonist ivuxolimab. The nucleotides read TGTGCCAGTAGCACTCCAGGCTTTCAGGAGACCCAGTACTTC. Translation gives CASSTPGFQETQYF. The full variable domain, completed from the reference TRBV19 and TRBJ2-5 proteins outside the CDR3, reads DGGITQSPKYLFRKEGQNVTLSCEQNLNHDAMYWYRQDPGQGLRLIYYSQIVNDFQKGDIAEGYSVSREKKESFPLTVTSAQKNPTAFYLCASSTPGFQETQYFGPGTRLLVL.